Each of the 32 T cell receptor beta chains below was sequenced from the same sample in a study of blood T cell repertoires in COVID-19. The table came from immunoSEQ multiplex PCR; TCRdb's copy has only in-frame clones and leaves some out. Seen here are more than 35,000 clones, 80% to 90% observed once, and the top ten hold around 20%. Sequenced sample: peripheral blood. These receptors all come from a man between 65 and 85 years old with acute or convalescent COVID-19.

The chain links TRBV5-1 to TRBJ1-2; TRBD1 agrees at 8 bases. V was clipped by 4 bases and J by 8 bases; unmatched bases: 4. The CDR3 has 12 residues. Germline V CDR1 and CDR2: SGHRS, YFSETQ. Written as DNA, the CDR3 is TGCGCCAGCAGCGACGGACAGGGCGGCTACACCTTC. This gives the protein CASSDGQGGYTF.

This chain uses TRBV20-1 with TRBJ1-2; D gene ambiguous. Trimming shortened V by 3 bases and J by 1 base, and 12 bases separated the two germline ends. CDR1 is DFQATT and CDR2 is SNEGSKA in the germline V gene (reference sequence). There are 14 residues in the CDR3. The CDR3, as DNA: TGCAGTGCTAGTCCCGGACTGCTTAACTATGGCTACACCTTC. Its translation: CSASPGLLNYGYTF.

This chain connects TRBV9 to TRBJ1-2; TRBD1 aligns across 8 bases. V lost 6 bases to trimming and J lost 4 bases; unmatched junction nucleotides: 8. The CDR3 spans 14 residues. Germline CDR1 reads SGDLS; CDR2 reads YYNGEE. DNA of the CDR3: TGTGCCAGCACCACGGACAGGGCGAGCTATGGCTACACCTTC. Translating gives CASTTDRASYGYTF.

V is TRBV27 and J is TRBJ2-2; no definite D call. The CDR3 is made up of 15 amino acids. Germline V gene sequence: CDR1 MNHEY, CDR2 SMNVEV (reference sequence). V lost 2 bases to trimming and J lost 4 bases, with 11 bases between them. CDR3 sequence reads: CASSLTGRVTGELFF. The DNA of the CDR3 is TGTGCCAGCAGTTTAACGGGTCGGGTCACCGGGGAGCTGTTTTTT.

CDR3 region: CASSPWTVDSGNTIYF. CDR3 in DNA: TGTGCCAGCTCACCATGGACAGTCGACTCTGGAAACACCATATATTTT. The chain links TRBV18 to TRBJ1-3, with a weak D call TRBD1 (6 bases). The CDR3 extends over 16 amino acids. CDR1 and CDR2 from the germline V gene are KGHSH and LQKENI. Deletions cut 2 bases from V and 0 bases from J, with 11 bases between.

By its share, this clone is medium-sized. The gene calls are TRBV4-3 and TRBJ2-1; tentative D call: TRBD1 (5 bases). Germline CDR1 is LGHNA and CDR2 is YSLEER. V lost 0 bases, J lost 5 bases, and 11 bases lay in between. The CDR3 totals 15 residues. DNA for the CDR3: TGCGCCAGCAGCCAAGATGGGGCGGTGAACAATGAGCAGTTCTTC. Protein sequence: CASSQDGAVNNEQFF.

This clone was seen more than once but under ten times. The rearrangement joins TRBV7-3 to TRBJ2-1; TRBD1 is a possible D gene (7 bases). The CDR3 sequence is 14 residues long. V was cut by 6 bases and J by 8 bases, with 17 bases left in between. Germline V gene data show CDR1 as SGHTA and CDR2 as FQGTGA. In nucleotides, the CDR3 is TGTGCCAGCAGTTTATACCCAGGGGGGTATGAGCAGTTCTTC. It codes for CASSLYPGGYEQFF.

The chain carries TRBV5-1 and TRBJ2-1; 15 bases map to TRBD2. The CDR3 sequence is 17 residues long. V dropped 4 bases and J dropped 0; count of bases not matched to a gene: 2. The germline V gene has CDR1 SGHRS and CDR2 YFSETQ. CDR3 coding DNA: TGCGCCAGCAGCGGACTAGCGGGAGGGGACTCCTACAATGAGCAGTTCTTC. Amino acids: CASSGLAGGDSYNEQFF.

To note about this clone: One end of the junction fails to match germline, which may point to a read error. The CDR3 DNA follows: TGTGCTAGCAGCACCAGACCTAGCGGGTCAGACATCAATGAGCAGTTCTTC. It translates to CASSTRPSGSDINEQFF. V is TRBV7-7 and J is TRBJ2-1, with 8 bases lining up with TRBD2. The V gene's germline CDR1 is SSHAT and CDR2 FNYEAQ (reference sequence). This CDR3 region has 17 residues. Full variable domain (rest looked up from reference TRBV7-7 and TRBJ2-1): GAGVSQSPRYKVTKRGQDVTLRCDPISSHATLYWYQQALGQGPEFLTYFNYEAQPDKSGLPSDRFSAERPEGSISTLTIQRTEQRDSAMYRCASSTRPSGSDINEQFFGPGTRLTVL.

V and J are TRBV13 and TRBJ2-1; 10 bases fit TRBD1. Looked up from germline, CDR1 is PRHDT and CDR2 is FYEKMQ (reference sequence). Trimming removed 5 bases from V and 5 bases from J; junction bases left unmatched: 6. The length of the CDR3 is 15 residues. CDR3 loop: CASSRRDRGHNEQFF. DNA for the CDR3: TGTGCCAGCAGCCGTAGGGACAGGGGACACAATGAGCAGTTCTTC.

The chain is built from TRBV5-1 and TRBJ2-3; 7 bases agree with TRBD2. This CDR3 comprises 15 residues. Germline loops: CDR1 SGHRS, CDR2 YFSETQ. J lost 2 bases, V lost 5 bases, and 8 bases had no gene match. The CDR3 loop is CASSVLADFTDTQYF. The DNA for the CDR3 is TGCGCCAGCAGTGTTCTAGCGGATTTCACAGATACGCAGTATTTT. Full variable domain (rest looked up from reference TRBV5-1 and TRBJ2-3): KAGVTQTPRYLIKTRGQQVTLSCSPISGHRSVSWYQQTPGQGLQFLFEYFSETQRNKGNFPGRFSGRQFSNSRSEMNVSTLELGDSALYLCASSVLADFTDTQYFGPGTRLTVL.

V gene TRBV6-1 combines with J gene TRBJ1-2, with 11 bases identical to TRBD1. CDR1 and CDR2 (germline): MNHNS, SASEGT. The CDR3 length is 16 residues. The ends lost 3 bases at V and 4 bases at J; junction bases unmatched: 7. The CDR3 region is CASSESPGQGVYGYTF. The CDR3 DNA reads as TGTGCCAGCAGTGAGTCCCCGGGACAGGGGGTCTATGGCTACACCTTC.

J is TRBJ2-3 and V is TRBV5-6; the D gene is possibly TRBD1 (5 bases). Germline CDR1 SGHDT, CDR2 YYEEEE. The CDR3 spans 15 residues. The V end lost 0 bases, the J end lost 3 bases, and 11 bases lay between the germline ends. CDR3 region: CASSLARVGTDTQYF. CDR3 nucleotides: TGTGCCAGCAGCTTGGCCAGGGTCGGGACAGATACGCAGTATTTT.

The gene calls are TRBV3-1 (or the pseudogene TRBV3-2) and TRBJ2-5; a possible D gene is TRBD2 (6 bases). The CDR3 runs to 14 residues. V lost 7 bases and J 1 base, leaving 13 bases between the germline ends. CDR1 and CDR2 (germline): LGHDT, YNNKEL (reference sequence). DNA of the CDR3: TGTGCCAGCACCTCACGGGGAGGCCAAGAGACCCAGTACTTC. Translated, it gives CASTSRGGQETQYF.

The rearrangement joins TRBV10-3 to TRBJ2-3; TRBD2 agrees at 10 bases. Germline V gene lookup returns CDR1 ENHRY and CDR2 SYGVKD. The CDR3 loop spans 15 amino acids. J was trimmed by 6 bases and V by 6 bases; bases with no gene match: 9. CDR3 loop: CAIRQTSGSSDTQYF. CDR3 coding DNA: TGTGCCATCAGACAGACTAGCGGGTCCTCGGATACGCAGTATTTT.

The chain carries TRBV2 and TRBJ1-4, with 8 bases matching TRBD1. The ends lost 8 bases at V and 8 bases at J; junction bases unmatched: 13. Per the germline V gene, CDR1 is SNHLY and CDR2 is FYNNEI. This CDR3 is built from 15 residues. The CDR3 protein is CASGEDRARREKLFF. DNA for the CDR3: TGTGCCAGCGGCGAGGACAGGGCAAGAAGGGAAAAACTGTTTTTT.

The CDR3 region has the DNA TGCGCCAGCAGTTGGATCGAGAGGCCGAACACTGAAGCTTTCTTT. This gives the protein CASSWIERPNTEAFF. V usage is TRBV5-1 and J usage is TRBJ1-1; no definite D call. Germline assignment: CDR1 SGHRS and CDR2 YFSETQ. The CDR3 covers 15 residues. Trimming removed 5 bases from V and 1 base from J, with 15 bases in between.

The gene calls are TRBV6-4 and TRBJ1-1; the D is unclear. The CDR3 is 18 amino acids. Germline-derived CDR1 and CDR2 are MRHNA and SNTAGT. The V and J ends lost 9 bases and 0 bases respectively, with 26 bases between them. CDR3 DNA: TGTGCCAGTTTTAAGAATAGTCAGGAAACAATCATGAACACTGAAGCTTTCTTT. This sequence encodes CASFKNSQETIMNTEAFF.

This chain joins TRBV5-1 and TRBJ1-1; tentative D call: TRBD1 (6 bases). V lost 4 bases to trimming and J lost 7 bases, with 14 bases between them. From germline, CDR1 is SGHRS and CDR2 YFSETQ. The CDR3 runs to 13 residues. The CDR3 nucleotides are TGCGCCAGCAGCGATGGACAGCATTATGAAGCTTTCTTT. Translated, it gives CASSDGQHYEAFF.

V usage is TRBV4-3 and J usage is TRBJ2-1; TRBD1 matches 9 bases. Germline V gene lookup returns CDR1 LGHNA and CDR2 YSLEER. Trimming cost V 0 bases and J 6 bases; bases outside gene matches: 6. CDR3 length equals 16 residues. This CDR3 is CASSQDLTGGGNEQFF. The CDR3 region has the DNA TGCGCCAGCAGCCAAGATCTGACAGGGGGAGGCAATGAGCAGTTCTTC.

Written as DNA, the CDR3 is TGTGCCAGCAGTGAACTATGGCTAGCGGCCACAGATACGCAGTATTTT. Translation gives CASSELWLAATDTQYF. V and J are TRBV2 and TRBJ2-3; 7 nucleotides agree with TRBD2. This CDR3 spans 16 amino acids. Germline trimming cut 2 bases from V and 2 bases from J; bases unmatched to any gene: 7. Germline values: CDR1 SNHLY, CDR2 FYNNEI.

The chain is built from TRBV7-2 and TRBJ2-2; D gene unclear. V lost 5 bases to trimming and J lost 0 bases, with 10 bases between them. The germline gives CDR1 SGHTA, CDR2 FQGNSA. This CDR3 is 15 amino acids long. DNA for the CDR3: TGTGCCAGCAGCCGTGAGGTACCGAACACCGGGGAGCTGTTTTTT. Its protein is CASSREVPNTGELFF.

This sequence joins TRBV9 and TRBJ1-2; 9 nucleotides align to TRBD1. J was trimmed by 4 bases and V by 0 bases; bases with no gene match: 4. The CDR3 runs 15 residues. Germline CDR1 reads SGDLS; CDR2 reads YYNGEE. Written as DNA, the CDR3 is TGTGCCAGCAGCGTAGAGACAGGGGGAGTCTATGGCTACACCTTC. It encodes CASSVETGGVYGYTF. Together with reference TRBV9 and TRBJ1-2, the CDR3 gives the full variable domain: DSGVTQTPKHLITATGQRVTLRCSPRSGDLSVYWYQQSLDQGLQFLIQYYNGEERAKGNILERFSAQQFPDLHSELNLSSLELGDSALYFCASSVETGGVYGYTFGSGTRLTVV.

The chain is built from TRBV5-5 and TRBJ2-3; no definite D call. The V end was cut by 2 bases, the J end by 2 bases, with 6 bases between. In germline, CDR1 is SGHKS, CDR2 YYEKEE (reference sequence). The CDR3 covers 13 residues. CDR3 residues: CASSLDNTDTQYF. CDR3 sequence (DNA): TGTGCCAGCAGCTTAGACAACACAGATACGCAGTATTTT.

This clone came up once. V is TRBV9 and J is TRBJ2-2, with 9 bases matching TRBD1. Germline loops: CDR1 SGDLS, CDR2 YYNGEE. Trimming took 4 bases from V and 3 from J; bases not matched to a gene: 10. The CDR3 covers 17 residues. The chain's CDR3 is CASSQRWGQGDTGELFF. DNA for the CDR3: TGTGCCAGCAGCCAGAGGTGGGGACAGGGAGACACCGGGGAGCTGTTTTTT.

This clone was seen more than once but under ten times. This sequence joins TRBV7-9 and TRBJ2-7; 9 bases line up with TRBD1. Trimming at V came to 5 bases and at J to 6 bases, leaving 14 bases not matched to a gene. The CDR3 sequence is 16 residues long. The germline CDR1 and CDR2 sequences are SEHNR and FQNEAQ (reference sequence). CDR3 coding DNA: TGTGCCAGCAGCCCCCCTTTCGGGACAGGGAGGACCGAGCAGTACTTC. This sequence encodes CASSPPFGTGRTEQYF.

The rearrangement links TRBV5-1 to TRBJ2-1; 8 bases line up with TRBD2. The CDR3 extends over 13 amino acids. Germline CDR1 is SGHRS and CDR2 is YFSETQ. V shed 2 bases and J 9 bases; nucleotides not matched to a gene: 4. For the CDR3, the DNA is TGCGCCAGCAGCTTAGGGACTAGATCTGAGCAGTTCTTC. Translation gives CASSLGTRSEQFF.

V is TRBV9 and J is TRBJ1-1; a possible D gene is TRBD1 (5 bases). Trimming took 0 bases from V and 0 from J, leaving 21 bases between them. The CDR3 totals 19 residues. Germline assignment: CDR1 SGDLS and CDR2 YYNGEE. CDR3 coding DNA: TGTGCCAGCAGCGTAGGGCTACCGATGGGGGGGAGGATGAACACTGAAGCTTTCTTT. Its translation is CASSVGLPMGGRMNTEAFF.

The chain links TRBV9 to TRBJ2-7, with TRBD2 identical over 12 bases. The germline CDR1 and CDR2 sequences are SGDLS and YYNGEE. The V segment lost 3 bases and the J segment 3 bases; nucleotides outside the gene matches: 7. This CDR3 is built from 16 residues. The CDR3 DNA is TGTGCCAGCAGCGGACCTCCGGGACTAGCGGGCTACGAGCAGTACTTC. It codes for CASSGPPGLAGYEQYF.

This chain connects TRBV11-2 to TRBJ2-3; 10 bases line up with TRBD2. With V trimmed by 5 bases and J by 1 base, 0 bases remained unmatched. Germline lookup yields CDR1 SGHAT and CDR2 FQNNGV. The CDR3 totals 14 residues. CDR3 residues: CASSLAGGTDTQYF. DNA for the CDR3: TGTGCCAGCAGCCTAGCGGGGGGCACAGATACGCAGTATTTT.

The V and J genes are TRBV5-1 and TRBJ2-7; a weak D match, TRBD2 (5 bases). The CDR3 length is 15 residues. V was pared by 1 base and J by 0 bases, with 11 bases between. CDR1 SGHRS and CDR2 YFSETQ come from the germline V gene. CDR3 nucleotide sequence: TGCGCCAGCAGCTTGTTTTCCGGGAACTCCTACGAGCAGTACTTC. It yields the protein CASSLFSGNSYEQYF.

The chain links TRBV7-2 to TRBJ1-6; maybe TRBD1 (5 bases). The CDR3 extends over 14 amino acids. V lost 0 bases, J lost 10 bases, and 10 bases lay in between. Germline V gene data show CDR1 as SGHTA and CDR2 as FQGNSA. The CDR3 sequence: CASSLASGGSPLHF. The CDR3 bases are TGTGCCAGCAGCTTAGCCTCCGGGGGATCACCCCTCCACTTT.